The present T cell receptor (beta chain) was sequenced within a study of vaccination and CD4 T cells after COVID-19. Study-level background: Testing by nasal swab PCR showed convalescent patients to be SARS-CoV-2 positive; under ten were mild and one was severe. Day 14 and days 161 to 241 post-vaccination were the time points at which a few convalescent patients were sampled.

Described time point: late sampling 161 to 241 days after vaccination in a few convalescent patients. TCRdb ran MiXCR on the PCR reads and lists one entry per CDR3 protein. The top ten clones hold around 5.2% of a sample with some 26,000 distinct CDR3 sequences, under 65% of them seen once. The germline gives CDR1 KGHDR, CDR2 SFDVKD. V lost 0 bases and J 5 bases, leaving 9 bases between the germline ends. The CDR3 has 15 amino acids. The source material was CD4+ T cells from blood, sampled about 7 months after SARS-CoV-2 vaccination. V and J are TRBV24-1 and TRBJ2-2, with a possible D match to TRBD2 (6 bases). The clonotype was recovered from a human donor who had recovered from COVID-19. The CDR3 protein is CATSDLRGSTGELFF. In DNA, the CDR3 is TGTGCCACCAGTGATTTGCGGGGGAGTACCGGGGAGCTGTTTTTT.